Listed here is a single T cell receptor beta chain. Its antigen remains unidentified. The CDR3 is 14 residues long. Germline CDR1 is DFQATT and CDR2 is SNEGSKA (reference sequence). Trimming at V came to 5 bases and at J to 2 bases, leaving 3 bases not matched to a gene. Everyone who donated was a healthy Caucasian. The data were obtained in a study of identical twins. A single record per CDR3 protein comes from TCRdb applying MiXCR to the 5' RACE reads. This sample has a few hundred thousand distinct CDR3 sequences; around 9.6% occur once, and the top ten carry under 3.5%. Study observations and caveats: Memory repertoires showed no such pattern, whereas abundant cord blood beta clonotypes carried fewer insertions. An excess of low generation probability was shown by twin-shared out-of-frame alpha sequences. For monozygotic twins, models underestimated out-of-frame TCR alpha sharing.

This sample also appeared in a second study, on yellow fever vaccine responses in identical twins.

The sequence derives from a woman aged 18-29 years in good health. Material for sequencing was PBMCs. The chain couples TRBV20-1 to TRBJ2-1; 10 bases are a match to TRBD2. CDR3 region: CSAPLAGPYNEQFF. CDR3 DNA: TGCAGTGCTCCACTAGCGGGGCCCTACAATGAGCAGTTCTTC.